This T cell receptor (beta chain) derives from a study of blood T cells in healthy people across ages. Study-wide points: Estimates of diversity drawn from one million T cells were considered underestimates.

There are many counts of this clonotype. What it recognizes is unknown. The CDR3 sequence is 16 residues long. J gave up 1 base and V 1 base, and 9 bases lay outside the gene matches. Per germline, CDR1 DFQATT and CDR2 SNEGSKA (reference sequence). A second roughly 6 to 12 cycle PCR used barcoded and J-beta primers. MiXCR, run by TCRdb on the 5' RACE reads, gives a single entry per CDR3 protein. In the table there are 700,000 or so distinct CDR3 sequences, 35% to 50% of which are singletons. This chain joins TRBV20-1 and TRBJ2-7, with 8 bases matching TRBD1. This clonotype was obtained from a man at least 80 years old in good health. Specimen: blood. CDR3 sequence: CSARVGGQGGSYEQYF. CDR3 DNA: TGCAGTGCTAGAGTGGGTGGACAGGGAGGTTCCTACGAGCAGTACTTC.